Presented here are 27 T cell receptor beta chains from one specimen sequenced in a study of cytomegalovirus exposure and HLA in healthy donors. The study ran its PCR with 60 Vbeta and 13 Jbeta primers. Clones were read by immunoSEQ multiplex PCR, and TCRdb kept only the in-frame ones, dropping some. This sample has 140,000 to 150,000 clones, with 60% to 85% found just once. Sequencing used PBMCs. Every receptor here comes from a man in his forties in good health and CMV-seropositive.

V usage is TRBV28 and J usage is TRBJ2-7; the match to TRBD2 covers 10 bases. Germline V gives CDR1 MDHEN, CDR2 SYDVKM. The CDR3 is made up of 12 amino acids. The trim removed 11 bases at V and 4 bases at J, leaving 5 bases unmatched. The CDR3 DNA is TGTGCCGGGCAGACTAGCGGGTACGAGCAGTACTTC. This encodes CAGQTSGYEQYF.

The chain carries TRBV6-1 and TRBJ1-5, with 7 bases matching TRBD1. V shed 0 bases and J 6 bases; nucleotides not matched to a gene: 8. This CDR3 has 16 amino acids. CDR1 and CDR2 (germline): MNHNS, SASEGT. Here the CDR3 DNA reads TGTGCCAGCAGTGAAGCGACAGGGCCTGCGCGTCAGCCCCAGCATTTT. This sequence encodes CASSEATGPARQPQHF.

The V call is TRBV30, the J call TRBJ2-1, with 7 bases lining up with TRBD2. Losses at the gene ends were 3 bases for V and 10 bases for J; bases not matched to a gene: 15. The CDR3 totals 15 residues. Germline CDR1 and CDR2: GTSNPN and SVGIG (reference sequence). In nucleotides, the CDR3 is TGTGCCTGGAGGGACGCGGGAGAGGAATGGCGGGAGCAGTTCTTC. Protein: CAWRDAGEEWREQFF.

The V and J genes are TRBV11-2 and TRBJ2-5, with TRBD1 as a possible D gene (5 bases). With 5 bases removed from V and 5 bases from J, the gap between germline ends came to 15 bases. The CDR3 has 14 amino acids. In germline, CDR1 is SGHAT, CDR2 FQNNGV. The CDR3: CASSIQGGVETQYF. The CDR3 DNA sequence: TGTGCCAGCAGCATTCAGGGCGGTGTCGAGACCCAGTACTTC. The complete variable domain, with remaining parts taken from reference TRBV11-2 and TRBJ2-5, reads EAGVAQSPRYKIIEKRQSVAFWCNPISGHATLYWYQQILGQGPKLLIQFQNNGVVDDSQLPKDRFSAERLKGVDSTLKIQPAKLEDSAVYLCASSIQGGVETQYFGPGTRLLVL.

This clone was seen once. V usage is TRBV7-2 and J usage is TRBJ2-1; TRBD2 agrees at 9 bases. The CDR3 runs 15 residues. The V and J ends lost 1 base and 6 bases, in that order; junction bases with no gene match: 4. Germline V lookup: CDR1 SGHTA, CDR2 FQGNSA. The DNA for the CDR3 is TGTGCCAGCAGCTTAGGTAGCGGGAGATTCAATGAGCAGTTCTTC. As protein: CASSLGSGRFNEQFF.

This sequence joins TRBV5-6 and TRBJ2-1; 8 nucleotides agree with TRBD2. The CDR3 length is 15 residues. V was pared by 0 bases and J by 3 bases, with 2 bases of the junction left unmatched. Germline lookup yields CDR1 SGHDT and CDR2 YYEEEE. The CDR3 sequence is CASSLGGTSYNEQFF. CDR3 DNA sequence: TGTGCCAGCAGCTTGGGGGGGACTAGCTACAATGAGCAGTTCTTC.

The chain combines TRBV19 with TRBJ2-1, with TRBD2 matching over 8 bases. This CDR3 spans 16 amino acids. Germline lookup yields CDR1 LNHDA and CDR2 SQIVND (reference sequence). V dropped 4 bases and J dropped 8; count of bases not matched to a gene: 13. CDR3 protein: CASSTWTGGGSDEQFF. The CDR3 DNA follows: TGTGCCAGTAGTACCTGGACGGGAGGGGGGTCGGATGAGCAGTTCTTC.

This clone was seen just once. This sequence joins TRBV6-5 and TRBJ2-2; no clear D gene. Trimming pared 0 bases from V and 1 base from J, leaving 6 bases between. CDR3 length: 15 residues. CDR1 is MNHEY and CDR2 is SVGAGI in the germline V gene. The CDR3 region is CASSYSLWNTGELFF. The CDR3, as DNA: TGTGCCAGCAGTTACTCTCTGTGGAACACCGGGGAGCTGTTTTTT.

The V and J genes are TRBV18 and TRBJ1-1; 9 bases are a match to TRBD1. CDR3 length: 14 amino acids. V was pared by 0 bases and J by 5 bases, with 1 base of the junction left unmatched. Germline V gene data show CDR1 as KGHSH and CDR2 as LQKENI. Written as DNA, the CDR3 is TGTGCCAGCTCACCACCCGGGACAGGGACTGAAGCTTTCTTT. This sequence encodes CASSPPGTGTEAFF.

This clone was seen just once. The chain employs TRBV6-1 and TRBJ2-3, with 7 bases that match TRBD1. The ends lost 3 bases at V and 7 bases at J; junction bases unmatched: 4. This CDR3 comprises 13 residues. CDR1 MNHNS and CDR2 SASEGT come from the germline V gene. Written as DNA, the CDR3 is TGTGCCAGCAGTGAGGGGACAGTGAATACGCAGTATTTT. Residues: CASSEGTVNTQYF.

This clone appeared once. The chain carries TRBV27 and TRBJ2-1; 9 positions match TRBD1. The CDR3 is made up of 15 amino acids. CDR1 MNHEY and CDR2 SMNVEV come from the germline V gene (reference sequence). The V gene end was trimmed by 8 bases and the J gene end by 4 bases; junction bases not matched to a gene: 9. CDR3 sequence reads: CASRFRDREYNEQFF. CDR3 bases: TGTGCCAGCCGGTTTCGGGACAGGGAATACAATGAGCAGTTCTTC.

V is TRBV27 and J is TRBJ2-2, with 7 bases that match TRBD1. This CDR3 contains 15 residues. The germline V gene has CDR1 MNHEY and CDR2 SMNVEV (reference sequence). With 6 bases clipped from V and 4 bases from J, the junction kept 8 bases outside the gene matches. CDR3 DNA sequence: TGTGCCAGCAGATCGACAGGGTCTGGCACCGGGGAGCTGTTTTTT. Protein: CASRSTGSGTGELFF.

The chain has TRBV5-1 and TRBJ1-4, with TRBD1 matching over 7 bases. Germline V lookup: CDR1 SGHRS, CDR2 YFSETQ. V lost 4 bases and J lost 7; bases outside the gene matches: 7. CDR3 length equals 14 residues. The CDR3 protein is CASSDTGVGEKLFF. CDR3 sequence (DNA): TGCGCCAGCAGCGATACAGGGGTGGGTGAAAAACTGTTTTTT.

The chain couples TRBV2 to TRBJ1-4, with 7 bases lining up with TRBD1. CDR3 length: 15 residues. Germline V gene sequence: CDR1 SNHLY, CDR2 FYNNEI. Trimming took 8 bases from V and 0 from J; bases not matched to a gene: 6. CDR3 protein: CASGRGLTTNEKLFF. CDR3 coding DNA: TGTGCCAGCGGAAGGGGGCTTACAACTAATGAAAAACTGTTTTTT.

The CDR3 here is CASSLQGARSPLHF. CDR3 nucleotides: TGTGCCAGCAGCTTGCAGGGGGCGCGGTCACCCCTCCACTTT. The chain recombines TRBV5-4 with TRBJ1-6, with 8 bases identical to TRBD1. Germline CDR1 reads SGHNT; CDR2 reads YYREEE (reference sequence). The CDR3 sequence is 14 residues long. V trimming: 1 base; J trimming: 10 bases; junction bases outside the gene matches: 4.

This clone was seen a handful of times. This chain connects TRBV7-9 to TRBJ1-2, with 7 bases identical to TRBD1. After removal of 4 bases from V and 3 bases from J, the junction contained 11 bases not matched to a gene. CDR3 length equals 16 residues. CDR1 is SEHNR, CDR2 FQNEAQ, per germline (reference sequence). CDR3 region: CASSSLRTGVDYGYTF. The CDR3 DNA sequence: TGTGCCAGCAGCTCTCTTCGGACAGGCGTAGACTATGGCTACACCTTC.

V and J are TRBV28 and TRBJ2-3, with 9 bases matching TRBD2. Trimming removed 7 bases from V and 0 bases from J; junction bases left unmatched: 5. The CDR3 totals 15 residues. Per germline, CDR1 MDHEN and CDR2 SYDVKM. CDR3 in amino acids: CASIKTSGSTDTQYF. DNA for the CDR3: TGTGCCAGCATCAAGACTAGCGGTAGCACAGATACGCAGTATTTT.

This clone was recorded once. The gene calls are TRBV27 and TRBJ1-1, with D possibly being TRBD1 (6 bases). Per the germline V gene, CDR1 is MNHEY and CDR2 is SMNVEV (reference sequence). There are 14 residues in the CDR3. V was trimmed by 5 bases and J by 0 bases, leaving 10 bases between them. The CDR3 loop reads CASSPRTVNTEAFF. The CDR3 nucleotides are TGTGCCAGCAGTCCTCGGACAGTGAACACTGAAGCTTTCTTT.

The J gene is TRBJ1-4, the V gene TRBV9; possible D gene TRBD1, 5 bases. The ends were cut back, 0 bases at V and 7 bases at J, with 16 bases in the middle. Germline CDR1 is SGDLS and CDR2 is YYNGEE. This CDR3 contains 16 residues. Here the CDR3 DNA reads TGTGCCAGCAGCGTAGGGGGGACGGCGGAGGGTGAAAAACTGTTTTTT. This sequence encodes CASSVGGTAEGEKLFF.

This clone was observed a few times. The V gene is TRBV5-1, the J gene TRBJ2-2, with unresolved D. CDR1 SGHRS and CDR2 YFSETQ come from the germline V gene. This CDR3 is 14 amino acids long. The germline V and J ends were trimmed by 1 base and 0 bases, with 4 bases remaining between them. Here the CDR3 reads CASSLRANTGELFF. The CDR3 DNA reads as TGCGCCAGCAGCTTGCGTGCGAACACCGGGGAGCTGTTTTTT.

This chain links TRBV6-5 with TRBJ1-1; D ambiguous. Germline lookup yields CDR1 MNHEY and CDR2 SVGAGI. The CDR3 has 16 residues. V gave up 1 base and J gave up 2 bases, with 14 bases separating them. CDR3 sequence reads: CASSYFGGRLNTEAFF. DNA of the CDR3: TGTGCCAGCAGTTACTTCGGCGGGAGATTAAACACTGAAGCTTTCTTT.

The J gene is TRBJ2-3, the V gene TRBV28; TRBD2 matches 7 bases. CDR3 length: 14 residues. The V segment lost 5 bases and the J segment 4 bases; nucleotides outside the gene matches: 6. The germline CDR1 and CDR2 sequences are MDHEN and SYDVKM. The DNA for the CDR3 is TGTGCCAGCAGTGTAGCGGGTGGGGCAGATACGCAGTATTTT. It translates to CASSVAGGADTQYF.

V and J are TRBV15 and TRBJ2-5, with a possible D match to TRBD1 (6 bases). The better agreement between TRBJ2-7 and the DNA end casts doubt on the J call. Germline V lookup: CDR1 LNHNV, CDR2 YYDKDF (reference sequence). CDR3 size: 14 residues. The DNA of the CDR3 is TGTGCCACCAGCCTAAATACAGGGCCCTACGAGCAGTACTTC. It yields the protein CATSLNTGPYEQYF.

The chain uses TRBV18 and TRBJ1-1, with TRBD1 matching over 8 bases. Trimming removed 5 bases from V and 6 bases from J; junction bases left unmatched: 5. The CDR3 totals 13 residues. Germline V gives CDR1 KGHSH, CDR2 LQKENI. In DNA form, the CDR3 reads TGTGCCAGCTCAGGACAGGGACGAGCTGAAGCTTTCTTT. It specifies CASSGQGRAEAFF.

This clone was found a few times. This chain uses TRBV6-5 with TRBJ2-1; TRBD2 aligns across 11 bases. The germline V gene encodes CDR1 MNHEY and CDR2 SVGAGI. Trimming took 7 bases from V and 9 from J; bases not matched to a gene: 11. CDR3 length: 15 residues. CDR3 in DNA: TGTGCCAGCACCCCCGGCACTAGCGGGAGCAGTGAGCAGTTCTTC. Residues: CASTPGTSGSSEQFF.

Comment on this clone: A much larger clone sits a single nucleotide away, making a read error possible. The gene calls are TRBV6-1 and TRBJ2-3; 12 nucleotides match TRBD2. Trimming at V came to 2 bases and at J to 4 bases, leaving 1 base not matched to a gene. The CDR3 extends over 15 amino acids. Germline assignment: CDR1 MNHNS and CDR2 SASEGT. In DNA, the CDR3 is TGTGCCAGCAGTGAACTAGCGGGAGGGCCAGATACGCAGTATTTT. Residues: CASSELAGGPDTQYF.

In regard to this clone: The sample carries other DNA sequences with the same CDR3. This chain links TRBV5-1 with TRBJ2-1; 11 bases map to TRBD2. The trim removed 4 bases at V and 6 bases at J, leaving 9 bases unmatched. CDR1 is SGHRS, CDR2 YFSETQ, per germline. The CDR3 is 16 amino acids. The DNA for the CDR3 is TGCGCCAGCAGCCCATTAGCGGGAGGGCCTGGCAATGAGCAGTTCTTC. Its protein product is CASSPLAGGPGNEQFF. The complete variable domain, with remaining parts taken from reference TRBV5-1 and TRBJ2-1, reads KAGVTQTPRYLIKTRGQQVTLSCSPISGHRSVSWYQQTPGQGLQFLFEYFSETQRNKGNFPGRFSGRQFSNSRSEMNVSTLELGDSALYLCASSPLAGGPGNEQFFGPGTRLTVL.